The clone carrying this TCR beta chain was recorded a few times. The V gene lost 4 bases and the J gene lost 0 bases, with 13 bases spanning the gap. The CDR3 is 16 residues long. Germline V gives CDR1 SEHNR, CDR2 FQNEAQ (reference sequence). The record originates from a study of cytotoxic CD8 clonotypes in ibrutinib-treated CLL. Measured with immunoSEQ multiplex PCR; TCRdb has only the in-frame clones, and not every one. The sample lists hundreds of thousands of clones; roughly 85% were seen once. This TCR derives from a human donor with chronic lymphocytic leukemia. The chain recombines TRBV7-9 with TRBJ1-3; D is possibly TRBD1 (6 bases). The material sequenced was PBMCs, taken before ibrutinib treatment. Here the CDR3 reads CASSSYQGNSGNTIYF. The CDR3 bases are TGTGCCAGCAGCTCGTACCAGGGGAACTCTGGAAACACCATATATTTT.